These 30 T cell receptor beta chains share one sample of origin, sequenced in a study of cytomegalovirus exposure and HLA in healthy donors. The data were produced by immunoSEQ multiplex PCR, yet TCRdb's version contains in-frame clones alone and is incomplete. Of 100,000 to 150,000 clones in the sample, approximately 89% are singletons; the top ten hold approximately 1.1%. The specimen was PBMCs. These receptor sequences come from a woman younger than 35 in good health and CMV-seronegative.

The CDR3 spells CASRAGGSPQPQHF. The CDR3 region has the DNA TGTGCCAGCAGGGCCGGGGGGTCCCCTCAGCCCCAGCATTTT. V is TRBV28 and J is TRBJ1-5; tentatively, D is TRBD1 (5 bases). In germline, CDR1 is MDHEN, CDR2 SYDVKM. CDR3 size: 14 residues. V dropped 6 bases and J dropped 6 bases, with 15 bases sitting between them. The whole variable domain, remainder taken from reference TRBV28 and TRBJ1-5, is DVKVTQSSRYLVKRTGEKVFLECVQDMDHENMFWYRQDPGLGLRLIYFSYDVKMKEKGDIPEGYSVSREKKERFSLILESASTNQTSMYLCASRAGGSPQPQHFGDGTRLSIL.

The chain combines TRBV5-4 with TRBJ2-3, with 9 bases matching TRBD2. With 2 bases clipped from V and 0 bases from J, the junction kept 7 bases outside the gene matches. The germline V gene encodes CDR1 SGHNT and CDR2 YYREEE (reference sequence). The length of the CDR3 is 17 residues. The CDR3 loop reads CASSLGLAITSTDTQYF. Here the CDR3 DNA reads TGTGCCAGCAGCTTAGGACTAGCGATTACTAGCACAGATACGCAGTATTTT.

This chain links TRBV27 with TRBJ2-7, with 11 bases aligning to TRBD1. The germline CDR1 and CDR2 sequences are MNHEY and SMNVEV (reference sequence). Trimming removed 4 bases from V and 5 bases from J; junction bases left unmatched: 4. This CDR3 has 14 residues. The CDR3 loop is CASSSDRGHDEQYF. CDR3 coding DNA: TGTGCCAGCAGTTCGGACAGGGGGCACGACGAGCAGTACTTC.

The chain joins TRBV5-4 to TRBJ2-3, with D perhaps matching TRBD2 (5 bases). The CDR3 contains 16 residues. CDR1 and CDR2 (germline): SGHNT, YYREEE (reference sequence). The ends were cut back, 1 base at V and 1 base at J, with 13 bases in the middle. CDR3 bases: TGTGCCAGCAGCTTGACGCCAGAGGGCGGCACAGATACGCAGTATTTT. This gives the protein CASSLTPEGGTDTQYF.

A few counts support this clone. This sequence joins TRBV5-4 and TRBJ2-1; D is possibly TRBD1 (5 bases). The CDR3 is made up of 14 amino acids. Deletions cut 0 bases from V and 6 bases from J, with 10 bases between. The germline V gene encodes CDR1 SGHNT and CDR2 YYREEE (reference sequence). CDR3 DNA: TGTGCCAGCAGCTTGGATCAGGGCCCCAATGAGCAGTTCTTC. As protein: CASSLDQGPNEQFF.

The V gene is TRBV28, the J gene TRBJ2-2, with D tentatively TRBD2 (6 bases). The ends were cut back, 3 bases at V and 1 base at J, with 15 bases in the middle. CDR3 length: 17 amino acids. Per germline, CDR1 MDHEN and CDR2 SYDVKM. The CDR3 region is CASSFLLGSKNTGELFF. DNA for the CDR3: TGTGCCAGCAGTTTCTTGCTCGGGAGTAAGAACACCGGGGAGCTGTTTTTT. The full variable domain, its missing parts supplied by reference TRBV28 and TRBJ2-2, is DVKVTQSSRYLVKRTGEKVFLECVQDMDHENMFWYRQDPGLGLRLIYFSYDVKMKEKGDIPEGYSVSREKKERFSLILESASTNQTSMYLCASSFLLGSKNTGELFFGEGSRLTVL.

The genes are TRBV27 and TRBJ2-7; D unclear. Trimming cost V 6 bases and J 9 bases, with 18 bases left between them. The CDR3 sequence is 13 residues long. Germline V gene lookup returns CDR1 MNHEY and CDR2 SMNVEV (reference sequence). The CDR3 spells CASRPNQSSGQYF. CDR3 in DNA: TGTGCCAGCAGACCCAATCAGTCGTCTGGGCAGTACTTC.

The chain combines TRBV27 with TRBJ2-1, with 9 bases fitting TRBD2. Germline V gene lookup returns CDR1 MNHEY and CDR2 SMNVEV (reference sequence). V was clipped by 5 bases and J by 4 bases; unmatched bases: 12. The CDR3 is 17 amino acids. The DNA of the CDR3 is TGTGCCAGCAGTATAAAGCGGGGGGACTACCTATACAATGAGCAGTTCTTC. Amino acids: CASSIKRGDYLYNEQFF.

The chain joins TRBV2 to TRBJ1-2; D gene uncertain. CDR1 is SNHLY, CDR2 FYNNEI, per germline. Trimming stripped 3 bases from V and 0 bases from J, with 17 bases between. The CDR3 consists of 17 residues. DNA for the CDR3: TGTGCCAGCAGTGACTTCAGCCCCCTGCGGACTAACTATGGCTACACCTTC. Its translation: CASSDFSPLRTNYGYTF.

CDR3 nucleotide sequence: TGCAGCGTTGTGTTTTTCGACAGGGTGGTCGGCTACACCTTC. Translation: CSVVFFDRVVGYTF. This rearrangement joins TRBV29-1 to TRBJ1-2, with TRBD1 matching 7 bases. CDR3 length: 14 amino acids. J was trimmed by 8 bases and V by 4 bases; bases with no gene match: 13. Germline loops: CDR1 SQVTM, CDR2 ANQGSEA.

The chain joins TRBV7-9 to TRBJ2-7; TRBD2 aligns across 7 bases. Per the germline V gene, CDR1 is SEHNR and CDR2 is FQNEAQ (reference sequence). The V and J ends lost 3 bases and 4 bases, in that order; junction bases with no gene match: 9. The CDR3 contains 15 residues. The CDR3 DNA reads as TGTGCCAGCAGCTTCGTCGGGGGAGGGTTGTACGAGCAGTACTTC. This encodes CASSFVGGGLYEQYF.

The J gene is TRBJ1-5, the V gene TRBV15; D ambiguous. Germline CDR1 reads LNHNV; CDR2 reads YYDKDF (reference sequence). The CDR3 spans 12 residues. Trimming took 5 bases from V and 4 from J, leaving 6 bases between them. CDR3 DNA sequence: TGTGCCACCAGCGTCAGTAATCAGCCCCAGCATTTT. It translates to CATSVSNQPQHF.

The rearrangement links TRBV6-5 to TRBJ2-1; D not certain. The CDR3 loop spans 16 amino acids. V lost 2 bases, J lost 0 bases, and 11 bases lay in between. CDR1 and CDR2 (germline): MNHEY, SVGAGI. CDR3 loop: CASSYEPPSSYNEQFF. CDR3 nucleotides: TGTGCCAGCAGTTACGAACCCCCTAGCTCCTACAATGAGCAGTTCTTC.

The chain couples TRBV5-8 to TRBJ1-2, with 7 positions matching TRBD1. This CDR3 has 16 amino acids. CDR1 SGHTS and CDR2 YDEGEE come from the germline V gene. V shed 0 bases, J shed 2 bases, and the junction held 7 bases outside the gene matches. The CDR3 loop is CASSLGTGRSNYGYTF. The CDR3 nucleotides read TGTGCCAGCAGCTTGGGGACAGGCAGAAGCAACTATGGCTACACCTTC.

The chain is built from TRBV27 and TRBJ2-3; 9 nucleotides align to TRBD2. The CDR3 totals 16 residues. Germline lookup yields CDR1 MNHEY and CDR2 SMNVEV (reference sequence). V lost 6 bases, J lost 2 bases, and 9 bases stayed unmatched. Here the CDR3 DNA reads TGTGCCAGCAGGCTGGGACTAGCCGGAGTCACAGATACGCAGTATTTT. Translation: CASRLGLAGVTDTQYF.

The gene calls are TRBV6-6 and TRBJ1-2; 7 bases are shared with TRBD1. Unmatched junction bases numbered 8, after V lost 2 bases and J lost 8 bases. The V gene's germline CDR1 is MNHNY and CDR2 SVGAGI (reference sequence). CDR3 length: 14 residues. CDR3 loop: CASSYTGTVGGYTF. CDR3 coding DNA: TGTGCCAGCAGTTACACTGGGACAGTCGGGGGCTACACCTTC.

The V and J genes are TRBV6-6 and TRBJ1-2, with TRBD1 matching 11 bases. This CDR3 spans 15 amino acids. CDR1 MNHNY and CDR2 SVGAGI come from the germline V gene (reference sequence). Trimming cost V 6 bases and J 8 bases; bases outside gene matches: 11. The CDR3, as DNA: TGTGCCAGCAGCGGGGGAGGACAGGGGGCGCTAGGCTACACCTTC. This translates into CASSGGGQGALGYTF.

The CDR3: CASSAGQGGTGELFF. Written as DNA, the CDR3 is TGTGCCAGCAGTGCCGGACAGGGTGGGACCGGGGAGCTGTTTTTT. V usage is TRBV2 and J usage is TRBJ2-2; TRBD1 aligns across 8 bases. Trimming took 4 bases from V and 5 from J; bases not matched to a gene: 6. The CDR3 runs 15 residues. Germline V lookup: CDR1 SNHLY, CDR2 FYNNEI.

V is TRBV28 and J is TRBJ1-3; 7 bases fit TRBD1. Unmatched junction bases numbered 9, after V lost 6 bases and J lost 7 bases. From germline, CDR1 is MDHEN and CDR2 SYDVKM. The CDR3 runs 14 residues. Here the CDR3 reads CASSQTGPPNTIYF. CDR3 coding DNA: TGTGCCAGCAGCCAGACAGGGCCCCCCAACACCATATATTTT.

This chain joins TRBV29-1 and TRBJ1-1; 9 bases are shared with TRBD1. After removal of 7 bases from V and 7 bases from J, the junction contained 7 bases not matched to a gene. The CDR3 spans 12 residues. From germline, CDR1 is SQVTM and CDR2 ANQGSEA. The CDR3 nucleotides read TGCAGCGCCCCGGACAGGGGTCTTGAAGCTTTCTTT. It yields the protein CSAPDRGLEAFF.

V gene TRBV2 combines with J gene TRBJ2-1; 9 bases match TRBD2. Germline loops: CDR1 SNHLY, CDR2 FYNNEI. With 2 bases clipped from V and 2 bases from J, the junction kept 4 bases outside the gene matches. This CDR3 is built from 16 residues. The CDR3 DNA sequence: TGTGCCAGCAGTGAAATCAGGACTAGCGCCTACAATGAGCAGTTCTTC. Translating gives CASSEIRTSAYNEQFF.

V and J are TRBV27 and TRBJ2-1, with D possibly TRBD2 on 7 matching bases. Trimming stripped 2 bases from V and 5 bases from J, with 13 bases between. The germline gives CDR1 MNHEY, CDR2 SMNVEV (reference sequence). CDR3 size: 15 residues. CDR3 DNA sequence: TGTGCCAGCAGTTTAGAGGGGGGGCCTCACAATGAGCAGTTCTTC. This codes for CASSLEGGPHNEQFF.

V is TRBV4-1 and J is TRBJ2-5; D is undetermined. V was cut by 0 bases and J by 2 bases, with 13 bases left in between. Germline V gives CDR1 MGHRA, CDR2 YSYEKL. CDR3 length: 16 amino acids. CDR3 sequence: CASSQDGLRLQETQYF. The DNA for the CDR3 is TGCGCCAGCAGCCAAGATGGGCTCCGCCTACAAGAGACCCAGTACTTC.

The chain's CDR3 is CASSRIQDPIASLNTEAFF. As DNA, the CDR3 is TGTGCCAGCAGCCGAATACAGGACCCCATAGCTTCTTTGAACACTGAAGCTTTCTTT. The chain has TRBV28 and TRBJ1-1, with a weak D call TRBD1 (5 bases). The CDR3 has 19 residues. Trimming removed 6 bases from V and 0 bases from J, with 26 bases in between. Germline V gene lookup returns CDR1 MDHEN and CDR2 SYDVKM.

The table lists this clone with a count of one. The chain employs TRBV19 and TRBJ1-5; D gene ambiguous. Germline V gene lookup returns CDR1 LNHDA and CDR2 SQIVND (reference sequence). The CDR3 has 15 amino acids. The V gene lost 3 bases and the J gene lost 1 base, with 10 bases spanning the gap. CDR3 amino acids: CASSMGGRSNQPQHF. DNA of the CDR3: TGTGCCAGTAGTATGGGAGGGAGAAGCAATCAGCCCCAGCATTTT.

The genes are TRBV11-2 and TRBJ2-1, with 11 bases fitting TRBD2. The CDR3 consists of 19 residues. V lost 3 bases to trimming and J lost 2 bases; unmatched junction nucleotides: 12. Germline V gene lookup returns CDR1 SGHAT and CDR2 FQNNGV. CDR3 region: CASSFSGQGLADPYNEQFF. The CDR3 DNA is TGTGCCAGCAGCTTCTCTGGACAGGGACTAGCGGATCCCTACAATGAGCAGTTCTTC. The full variable domain, with the rest looked up from reference TRBV11-2 and TRBJ2-1, is EAGVAQSPRYKIIEKRQSVAFWCNPISGHATLYWYQQILGQGPKLLIQFQNNGVVDDSQLPKDRFSAERLKGVDSTLKIQPAKLEDSAVYLCASSFSGQGLADPYNEQFFGPGTRLTVL.

The count of this clone is one. The rearrangement joins TRBV6-1 to TRBJ1-4; D gene uncertain. V dropped 4 bases and J dropped 0 bases, with 12 bases sitting between them. Germline assignment: CDR1 MNHNS and CDR2 SASEGT. CDR3 size: 16 residues. CDR3 in amino acids: CASSGWQVATNEKLFF. CDR3 coding DNA: TGTGCCAGCAGTGGGTGGCAGGTTGCAACTAATGAAAAACTGTTTTTT.

This clone has a single count. The V gene is TRBV4-3, the J gene TRBJ1-1; no clear D. The CDR3 extends over 15 amino acids. Germline values: CDR1 LGHNA, CDR2 YSLEER. Trimming took off 0 bases at V and 5 bases at J, with 13 bases between the two ends. CDR3 amino acids: CASSQDQPGGTEAFF. The CDR3 DNA follows: TGCGCCAGCAGCCAAGATCAACCAGGAGGGACTGAAGCTTTCTTT.

The chain couples TRBV28 to TRBJ2-7, with 7 bases matching TRBD1. V gave up 6 bases and J gave up 1 base; unmatched junction bases: 6. Germline lookup yields CDR1 MDHEN and CDR2 SYDVKM. The CDR3 totals 14 residues. CDR3: CASRIGGASYEQYF. The CDR3 DNA sequence: TGTGCCAGCAGGATAGGGGGCGCGTCCTACGAGCAGTACTTC. The whole variable domain, filled in from reference TRBV28 and TRBJ2-7, reads DVKVTQSSRYLVKRTGEKVFLECVQDMDHENMFWYRQDPGLGLRLIYFSYDVKMKEKGDIPEGYSVSREKKERFSLILESASTNQTSMYLCASRIGGASYEQYFGPGTRLTVT.

In this sample, this clone turned up once. This chain connects TRBV5-1 to TRBJ2-1; D might be TRBD1 (5 bases). Per germline, CDR1 SGHRS and CDR2 YFSETQ. The CDR3 length is 16 residues. Trimming left V 2 bases short and J 0 bases short, with 12 bases between. The CDR3 DNA follows: TGCGCCAGCAGCTTAGGGGCGATGAGCTCCTACAATGAGCAGTTCTTC. It is translated as CASSLGAMSSYNEQFF.